This T cell receptor beta chain was retrieved from a study of blood T cell repertoires in COVID-19. Background on the study: PBMCs, B-cell-depleted T cells, or T cells were the source of the cDNA or gDNA that made up the material.

Using immunoSEQ multiplex PCR, the repertoire was profiled, and TCRdb retains in-frame clones only, with some absent. The sample has 99,000 or so clones; approximately 72% are singletons. Germline V gene data show CDR1 as SGHVS and CDR2 as FQNEAQ. This CDR3 has 15 residues. V lost 3 bases and J 0 bases, leaving 11 bases between the germline ends. This receptor was identified in a woman in her seventies with acute or convalescent COVID-19. The chain is built from TRBV7-8 and TRBJ1-2; D remains ambiguous. Input material: peripheral blood. CDR3 in amino acids: CASSFPTKTNYGYTF. The CDR3 region has the DNA TGTGCCAGCAGCTTCCCGACAAAAACTAACTATGGCTACACCTTC. The variable domain in full, with the rest retrieved from reference TRBV7-8 and TRBJ1-2, is GAGVSQSPRYKVAKRGQDVALRCDPISGHVSLFWYQQALGQGPEFLTYFQNEAQLDKSGLPSDRFFAERPEGSVSTLKIQRTQQEDSAVYLCASSFPTKTNYGYTFGSGTRLTVV.